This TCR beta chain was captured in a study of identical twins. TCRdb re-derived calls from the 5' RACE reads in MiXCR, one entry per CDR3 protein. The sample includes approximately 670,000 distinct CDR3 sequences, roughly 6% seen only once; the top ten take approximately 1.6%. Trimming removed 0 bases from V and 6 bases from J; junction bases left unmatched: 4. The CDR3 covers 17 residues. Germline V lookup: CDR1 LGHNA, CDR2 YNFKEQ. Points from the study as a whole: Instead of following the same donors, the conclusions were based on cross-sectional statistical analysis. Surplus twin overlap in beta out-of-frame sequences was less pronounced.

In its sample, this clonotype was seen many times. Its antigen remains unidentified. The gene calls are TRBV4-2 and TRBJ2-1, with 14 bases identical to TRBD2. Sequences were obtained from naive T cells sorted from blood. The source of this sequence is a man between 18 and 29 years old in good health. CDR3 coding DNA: TGTGCCAGCAGCCAAGACGGGACTAGCGGGAGTCTCAATGAGCAGTTCTTC. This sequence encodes CASSQDGTSGSLNEQFF.